A selection of T cell receptor beta chains follows, all from one sample in a study of blood T cell repertoires in COVID-19. Sequenced by immunoSEQ multiplex PCR; TCRdb stores in-frame clones only, minus some. The sample consists of about 190,000 clones, roughly 80% of them appearing once. Sequenced input: peripheral blood. The source of these receptors is a woman between 50 and 59 years old with acute or convalescent COVID-19. The CDR3 runs from the conserved cysteine through the conserved F or W. A D gene is named only where the DNA matches it firmly. A row's size may be missing; if present it is once, few, many or a size class.

j_call: TRBJ1-5; v_call: TRBV15; d_call: .; clone_size: .; cdr3_nt: TGTGCCACCAGCTTAGGTGTTTCGTGGGCAGGCAACAATCAGCCCCAGCATTTT; cdr3_aa: CATSLGVSWAGNNQPQHF
j_call: TRBJ1-5; v_call: TRBV30; d_call: .; clone_size: .; cdr3_nt: TGTGCCTGGAGTGTACACAGCAATCAGCCCCAGCATTTT; cdr3_aa: CAWSVHSNQPQHF
j_call: TRBJ1-2; v_call: TRBV3-1/TRBV3-2; d_call: TRBD1; clone_size: .; cdr3_nt: TGTGCCAGCAGCTATACAGGACAGGGTGTAAATGGCTACACCTTC; cdr3_aa: CASSYTGQGVNGYTF
j_call: TRBJ2-7; v_call: TRBV19; d_call: .; clone_size: few; cdr3_nt: TGTGCCAGTAGTAGAACGAGCTCCTACGAGCAGTACTTC; cdr3_aa: CASSRTSSYEQYF
j_call: TRBJ2-6; v_call: TRBV5-1; d_call: .; clone_size: once; cdr3_nt: TGCGCCAGCACCGAGCCCGGGGCCAACGTCCTGACTTTC; cdr3_aa: CASTEPGANVLTF
j_call: TRBJ2-7; v_call: TRBV29-1; d_call: .; clone_size: .; cdr3_nt: TGCAGCGTTGAAGGGGCATACGAGCAGTACTTC; cdr3_aa: CSVEGAYEQYF
j_call: TRBJ2-6; v_call: TRBV28; d_call: TRBD2; clone_size: .; cdr3_nt: TGTGCCAGCAGGGGCGGGAGGGCCTCTGGGGCCAACGTCCTGACTTTC; cdr3_aa: CASRGGRASGANVLTF
j_call: TRBJ1-2; v_call: TRBV9; d_call: TRBD1; clone_size: many; cdr3_nt: TGTGCCAGCAGCGAAGAGGACAGGTTCGTCTATGGCTACGCCTTC; cdr3_aa: CASSEEDRFVYGYAF
j_call: TRBJ1-1; v_call: TRBV18; d_call: .; clone_size: .; cdr3_nt: TGTGCCAGCTCACCTGCAGGGCCGAACACTGAAGCTTTCTTT; cdr3_aa: CASSPAGPNTEAFF
j_call: TRBJ1-2; v_call: TRBV9; d_call: TRBD1; clone_size: .; cdr3_nt: TGTGCCAGCAGCGAGGGGGCTTACAGTACCTATGGCTACACCTTC; cdr3_aa: CASSEGAYSTYGYTF
j_call: TRBJ2-6; v_call: TRBV28; d_call: .; clone_size: once; cdr3_nt: TGTGCCAGCAGTTTGGAGGGCAGGGCTGATATCCGCTCTGGGGCCAACGTCCTGACTTTC; cdr3_aa: CASSLEGRADIRSGANVLTF
j_call: TRBJ2-7; v_call: TRBV24-1; d_call: TRBD1; clone_size: few; cdr3_nt: TGTGCCACCATACTACAGGGGCTCTACGAGCAGTACTTC; cdr3_aa: CATILQGLYEQYF
j_call: TRBJ2-5; v_call: TRBV24-1; d_call: .; clone_size: .; cdr3_nt: TGTGCCACCAGTGACAACAGCTTACGAACCCAGTACTTC; cdr3_aa: CATSDNSLRTQYF
j_call: TRBJ1-6; v_call: TRBV7-2; d_call: .; clone_size: .; cdr3_nt: TGTGCCAGCAGCTCGGTAGGGGATAATTCACCCCTCCACTTT; cdr3_aa: CASSSVGDNSPLHF
j_call: TRBJ1-4; v_call: TRBV28; d_call: .; clone_size: .; cdr3_nt: TGTGCCAGCAGTTCACTCCAGGGTCTGAATGAAAAACTGTTTTTT; cdr3_aa: CASSSLQGLNEKLFF
j_call: TRBJ2-3; v_call: TRBV11-2; d_call: TRBD2; clone_size: .; cdr3_nt: TGTGCCAGCAGCCCAGGGACTAGCGGAGGCACAGATACGCAGTATTTT; cdr3_aa: CASSPGTSGGTDTQYF
j_call: TRBJ2-7; v_call: TRBV6-5; d_call: TRBD1; clone_size: .; cdr3_nt: TGTGCCAGCGGGACAGGGGGCCACGAGCAGTACTTC; cdr3_aa: CASGTGGHEQYF
j_call: TRBJ1-1; v_call: TRBV11-2; d_call: TRBD1; clone_size: .; cdr3_nt: TGTGCCAGCAGCCTTAACAGGGGGCCGAACACTGAAGCTTTCTTT; cdr3_aa: CASSLNRGPNTEAFF
j_call: TRBJ1-4; v_call: TRBV4-2; d_call: .; clone_size: .; cdr3_nt: TGTGCCAGCAGCCGAGACAGGAAGGAGGAACTGTTTTTT; cdr3_aa: CASSRDRKEELFF
j_call: TRBJ2-1; v_call: TRBV30; d_call: .; clone_size: .; cdr3_nt: TGTGCCTGGGGACAGTACAATGAGCAGTTCTTC; cdr3_aa: CAWGQYNEQFF
j_call: TRBJ1-5; v_call: TRBV19; d_call: .; clone_size: .; cdr3_nt: TGTGCCAGTAGCACACCAAATCAGCCCCAGCATTTT; cdr3_aa: CASSTPNQPQHF
j_call: TRBJ2-7; v_call: TRBV28; d_call: TRBD1; clone_size: few; cdr3_nt: TGTGCCAGCAGTTCCTACCGCGGACAGGGGGGGGCCTACGAGCAGTACTTC; cdr3_aa: CASSSYRGQGGAYEQYF
j_call: TRBJ1-3; v_call: TRBV2; d_call: TRBD1; clone_size: .; cdr3_nt: TGTGCCAGCACCCGGGACAGGGGAGGAAACACCATATATTTT; cdr3_aa: CASTRDRGGNTIYF
j_call: TRBJ2-1; v_call: TRBV19; d_call: .; clone_size: .; cdr3_nt: TGTGCCAGTAGTCCCCGGACTAATGAGCAGTTCTTC; cdr3_aa: CASSPRTNEQFF
j_call: TRBJ1-2; v_call: TRBV6-5; d_call: .; clone_size: .; cdr3_nt: TGTGCCAGCAGTTATGAGGGTCGCTACACCTTC; cdr3_aa: CASSYEGRYTF
j_call: TRBJ2-1; v_call: TRBV19; d_call: TRBD2; clone_size: .; cdr3_nt: TGTGCCACCGCCGCAGCGGGAGGGAGTTACAATGAGCAGTTCTTC; cdr3_aa: CATAAAGGSYNEQFF
j_call: TRBJ1-5; v_call: TRBV6-5; d_call: .; clone_size: .; cdr3_nt: TGTGCCAGCGCTTTGGAGAGCAATCAGCCCCAGCATTTT; cdr3_aa: CASALESNQPQHF
j_call: TRBJ1-3; v_call: TRBV27; d_call: TRBD1; clone_size: few; cdr3_nt: TGTGCCAGCAGTTTAAGGGGGCTCGGAAACACCATATATTTT; cdr3_aa: CASSLRGLGNTIYF
j_call: TRBJ1-5; v_call: TRBV7-9; d_call: .; clone_size: .; cdr3_nt: TGTGCCAGCAGCTTAGCAAGGCGGGGAGGGGGTCAGCCCCAGCATTTT; cdr3_aa: CASSLARRGGGQPQHF
j_call: TRBJ1-2; v_call: TRBV11-2; d_call: .; clone_size: .; cdr3_nt: TGTGCCAGCAGCGACTCGTTCGGCGGCTATGGCTACACCTTC; cdr3_aa: CASSDSFGGYGYTF
j_call: TRBJ2-2; v_call: TRBV18; d_call: .; clone_size: .; cdr3_nt: TGTGCCAGCTCCCTGAACTACGCGAACACCGGGGAGCTGTTTTTT; cdr3_aa: CASSLNYANTGELFF
j_call: TRBJ2-7; v_call: TRBV7-2; d_call: .; clone_size: .; cdr3_nt: TGTGCCAGCAGCTTAGGTCTCGGTGGCAGCGCCTACGAGCAGTACTTC; cdr3_aa: CASSLGLGGSAYEQYF
j_call: TRBJ1-4; v_call: TRBV14; d_call: .; clone_size: once; cdr3_nt: TGTGCCAGCAGGGAACAGGGTAAAGAAAAACTGTTTTTT; cdr3_aa: CASREQGKEKLFF
j_call: TRBJ2-7; v_call: TRBV3-1/TRBV3-2; d_call: .; clone_size: .; cdr3_nt: TGTGCCAGCAGCCCTACGGGTATCGAGCAGTACTTC; cdr3_aa: CASSPTGIEQYF
j_call: TRBJ2-1; v_call: TRBV12-3/TRBV12-4; d_call: .; clone_size: once; cdr3_nt: TGTGCCAGCAGTTTAGAGGGGCCCGCCGGCCAGTTCTTC; cdr3_aa: CASSLEGPAGQFF
j_call: TRBJ2-5; v_call: TRBV6-5; d_call: TRBD1; clone_size: once; cdr3_nt: TGTGCCAGCACCTTGGGGGCAGGGGGCGGGGAGACCCAGTACTTC; cdr3_aa: CASTLGAGGGETQYF
j_call: TRBJ1-2; v_call: TRBV27; d_call: TRBD1; clone_size: .; cdr3_nt: TGTGCCAGCACCGGACAGGGGGCGTTTGGCTACACCTTC; cdr3_aa: CASTGQGAFGYTF
j_call: TRBJ2-6; v_call: TRBV14; d_call: .; clone_size: .; cdr3_nt: TGTGCCAGCAGTCGGGACATTGGGACGTTTTCTGGGGCCAACGTCCTGACTTTC; cdr3_aa: CASSRDIGTFSGANVLTF
j_call: TRBJ2-2; v_call: TRBV2; d_call: TRBD2; clone_size: .; cdr3_nt: TGTGCCAGCAAGGTCCTAGCGGGGGGAGATATGAACACCGGGGAGCTGTTTTTT; cdr3_aa: CASKVLAGGDMNTGELFF
j_call: TRBJ1-2; v_call: TRBV30; d_call: .; clone_size: few; cdr3_nt: TGTGCCTGGAGTGTAACAGGGAACTATGGCTACACCTTC; cdr3_aa: CAWSVTGNYGYTF
j_call: TRBJ2-3; v_call: TRBV25-1; d_call: .; clone_size: .; cdr3_nt: TGTGCCAGCAGTGAATCACGGACTGGCTCACCTCATACGCAGTATTTT; cdr3_aa: CASSESRTGSPHTQYF
j_call: TRBJ1-2; v_call: TRBV30; d_call: .; clone_size: few; cdr3_nt: TGTGCCTGGAGTGTTCGCGACTATGGCTACACCTTC; cdr3_aa: CAWSVRDYGYTF
j_call: TRBJ1-2; v_call: TRBV30; d_call: .; clone_size: .; cdr3_nt: TGTGCCTGGAGTGACAGCCTTCGACACTATGGCTACACCTTC; cdr3_aa: CAWSDSLRHYGYTF
j_call: TRBJ1-5; v_call: TRBV2; d_call: .; clone_size: .; cdr3_nt: TGTGCCAGCAGTGTTGAACAGCCGAGATTAAGCAATCAGCCCCAGCATTTT; cdr3_aa: CASSVEQPRLSNQPQHF
j_call: TRBJ2-1; v_call: TRBV19; d_call: TRBD2; clone_size: .; cdr3_nt: TGTGCCAGTAGTATTCAGCCTAGCGGGGCAGGTAATGAGCAGTTCTTC; cdr3_aa: CASSIQPSGAGNEQFF
j_call: TRBJ2-7; v_call: TRBV7-2; d_call: .; clone_size: once; cdr3_nt: TGTGCCAGCAGCTCCTCGACAGGTGGGTTCTACGAGCAGTACTTC; cdr3_aa: CASSSSTGGFYEQYF
j_call: TRBJ1-5; v_call: TRBV23-1; d_call: .; clone_size: .; cdr3_nt: TGCGCCAGCAGTCAATTAGGGGGGGGACCGGGGAACAATCAGCCCCAGCATTTT; cdr3_aa: CASSQLGGGPGNNQPQHF
j_call: TRBJ2-1; v_call: TRBV27; d_call: .; clone_size: .; cdr3_nt: TGTGCCAGCAGTCTGGCCATTAAGACAGGCTCATCCTACAATGAGCAGTTCTTC; cdr3_aa: CASSLAIKTGSSYNEQFF
j_call: TRBJ1-1; v_call: TRBV6-5; d_call: .; clone_size: once; cdr3_nt: TGTGCCAGCACCGATGACAGGGAAGCTTTCTTT; cdr3_aa: CASTDDREAFF
j_call: TRBJ1-1; v_call: TRBV19; d_call: TRBD1; clone_size: .; cdr3_nt: TGTGCCTCCCAGGGACAGGGGAACACTGAAGCTTTCTTT; cdr3_aa: CASQGQGNTEAFF
j_call: TRBJ1-1; v_call: TRBV7-2; d_call: .; clone_size: .; cdr3_nt: TGTGCCAGCAGCTTAGAAGGGGACACTGAAGCTTTCTTT; cdr3_aa: CASSLEGDTEAFF
j_call: TRBJ2-1; v_call: TRBV5-1; d_call: .; clone_size: .; cdr3_nt: TGCGCCAGCAGCTTGAGGGGGAGAGAGCAGTTCTTC; cdr3_aa: CASSLRGREQFF